The subject of this entry is one T cell receptor (beta chain). Its target is unknown. The data are from a study of T cells after yellow fever vaccination. TCRdb reprocessed the 5' RACE reads via MiXCR and lists one record per CDR3 protein. The repertoire consists of nearly 350,000 distinct CDR3 sequences, with roughly 8.6% occurring once and the leading ten covering approximately 16%. Study-wide results and limits: The study re-detected most primary-vaccination clones after the booster (about 95% CD4, roughly 85% CD8). A weaker secondary response peaked on day 5, the primary on day 15.

Germline V gives CDR1 SEHNR, CDR2 FQNEAQ (reference sequence). V was trimmed by 5 bases and J by 8 bases, leaving 15 bases between them. The CDR3 sequence is 14 residues long. The source of this sequence is a man aged 18 to 30 who received the YFV17D yellow fever vaccine. The chain carries TRBV7-9 and TRBJ1-4; D gene unclear. The material sequenced was PBMCs, taken roughly 47 days after the first yellow fever vaccination. CDR3 protein: CASSPRVGVEKLFF. In DNA, the CDR3 is TGTGCCAGCAGCCCGCGTGTGGGCGTCGAAAAACTGTTTTTT.